The next 12 T cell receptor beta chains were all read from a single sample in a study of CD8+CD57+ T cells in acquired aplastic anemia. Sequenced patients had shown CD8+CD57+ cell expansion by flow cytometry. It was genomic DNA that served as the template for profiling TCR beta VDJ and CDR3. One entry per CDR3 protein, called by TCRdb with MiXCR from the reads. This sample yields roughly 98,000 distinct CDR3 sequences, of which about 63% are seen a single time; 60% to 80% belongs to the top ten. Source material: sorted CD4+, CD8+, or CD8+CD57+ T cells (not recorded which) from PBMCs. These receptors all stem from a human donor with aplastic anemia.

This clonotype was seen ten or more times. The V and J genes are TRBV5-1 and TRBJ1-6, with D possibly TRBD1 on 5 matching bases. The CDR3 is 17 residues long. The V end lost 4 bases, the J end lost 8 bases, and 22 bases lay between the germline ends. Germline values: CDR1 SGHRS, CDR2 YFSETQ. CDR3 sequence (DNA): TGCGCCAGCAGCGGAGTGGGTCCCGGGACGCTGGATTCACCCCTCCACTTT. Translating gives CASSGVGPGTLDSPLHF.

The CDR3 DNA sequence: TGCAGTGCTAGAGAAGGGGGGCGAGGGTCTGAAGCTTTCTTT. This translates into CSAREGGRGSEAFF. The rearrangement joins TRBV20-1 to TRBJ1-1, with a possible D match to TRBD1 (6 bases). The V end lost 0 bases, the J end lost 6 bases, and 14 bases lay between the germline ends. The CDR3 has 14 amino acids. The germline V gene encodes CDR1 DFQATT and CDR2 SNEGSKA (reference sequence).

This clonotype was observed a handful of times. This chain links TRBV29-1 with TRBJ2-2, with D hard to call. V was shortened by 7 bases and J by 4 bases, with 7 bases between the two germline ends. CDR1 SQVTM and CDR2 ANQGSEA come from the germline V gene. The CDR3 length is 11 residues. CDR3 sequence: CSARGTGELFF. The CDR3 coding sequence is TGCAGCGCTCGAGGCACCGGGGAGCTGTTTTTT.

This clonotype appeared a few times. This sequence joins TRBV10-3 and TRBJ1-3; 8 nucleotides agree with TRBD1. This CDR3 spans 15 amino acids. Per the germline V gene, CDR1 is ENHRY and CDR2 is SYGVKD. V dropped 3 bases and J dropped 4; count of bases not matched to a gene: 5. The DNA for the CDR3 is TGTGCCATCAGTGACCAACAGGGGGGCGGAAACACCATATATTTT. Its protein product is CAISDQQGGGNTIYF.

V and J are TRBV10-3 and TRBJ2-1; TRBD2 agrees at 9 bases. Germline assignment: CDR1 ENHRY and CDR2 SYGVKD. This CDR3 is 12 amino acids long. With V trimmed by 6 bases and J by 7 bases, 1 base remained unmatched. CDR3 sequence: CAISGLANEQFF. Written as DNA, the CDR3 is TGTGCCATCAGCGGACTAGCGAATGAGCAGTTCTTC.

This clonotype was counted once. J is TRBJ1-2 and V is TRBV11-1, with TRBD1 as a possible D gene (5 bases). This CDR3 spans 16 amino acids. In germline, CDR1 is SGHAT, CDR2 FQDESV (reference sequence). V lost 2 bases and J 4 bases, leaving 17 bases between the germline ends. CDR3 sequence (DNA): TGTGCCAGCAGCTTACCACCCCAGGGACGCAGCTATGGCTACACCTTC. Its protein is CASSLPPQGRSYGYTF.

The V call is TRBV4-1, the J call TRBJ2-3; D might be TRBD1 (5 bases). V lost 2 bases and J lost 0, with 12 bases in between. This CDR3 comprises 16 residues. In germline, CDR1 is MGHRA, CDR2 YSYEKL. The CDR3 DNA sequence: TGCGCCAGCAGCCAACGCGTGGCAGGGAGCACAGATACGCAGTATTTT. This codes for CASSQRVAGSTDTQYF.

The chain is built from TRBV7-2 and TRBJ1-6; tentatively, D is TRBD1 (5 bases). There are 13 residues in the CDR3. Germline CDR1 and CDR2: SGHTA and FQGNSA. The ends were cut back, 4 bases at V and 6 bases at J, with 7 bases in the middle. The CDR3 DNA reads TGTGCCAGCAGCTGGGACGGTAATTCACCCCTCCACTTT. Translation gives CASSWDGNSPLHF. Variable domain in full (rest from reference TRBV7-2 and TRBJ1-6): GAGVSQSPSNKVTEKGKDVELRCDPISGHTALYWYRQSLGQGLEFLIYFQGNSAPDKSGLPSDRFSAERTGGSVSTLTIQRTQQEDSAVYLCASSWDGNSPLHFGNGTRLTVT.

The chain employs TRBV25-1 and TRBJ1-1; D is undetermined. The CDR3 runs to 14 residues. CDR1 is MGHDK, CDR2 SYGVNS, per germline. V shed 5 bases and J shed 3 bases, with 13 bases lying between them. In DNA, the CDR3 is TGTGCCAGCAGTCTCATGGGCCGGGACACTGAAGCTTTCTTT. Translating gives CASSLMGRDTEAFF. Combining the CDR3 with reference TRBV25-1 and TRBJ1-1 gives the whole variable domain EADIYQTPRYLVIGTGKKITLECSQTMGHDKMYWYQQDPGMELHLIHYSYGVNSTEKGDLSSESTVSRIRTEHFPLTLESARPSHTSQYLCASSLMGRDTEAFFGQGTRLTVV.

The CDR3 DNA is TGCAGCGTTGGGCCTAGGGTTCTGAACACTGAAGCTTTCTTT. Its protein product is CSVGPRVLNTEAFF. The chain recombines TRBV29-1 with TRBJ1-1; D is unclear. The CDR3 covers 14 residues. Germline CDR1 and CDR2: SQVTM and ANQGSEA. Trimming left V 4 bases short and J 0 bases short, with 12 bases between.

V usage is TRBV24-1 and J usage is TRBJ2-2; no firm D call. Trimming shortened V by 4 bases and J by 4 bases, and 12 bases separated the two germline ends. The CDR3 has 15 residues. CDR1 and CDR2 (germline): KGHDR, SFDVKD. The CDR3 reads CATSDSVTRTGELFF. DNA for the CDR3: TGTGCCACCAGTGACTCCGTGACCCGCACCGGGGAGCTGTTTTTT.

The chain is built from TRBV15 and TRBJ2-1, with TRBD1 matching 8 bases. The trim removed 0 bases at V and 10 bases at J, leaving 8 bases unmatched. The CDR3 runs 15 residues. Looked up from germline, CDR1 is LNHNV and CDR2 is YYDKDF (reference sequence). This CDR3 reads CATSRDPAGGGEQFF. CDR3 nucleotide sequence: TGTGCCACCAGCAGAGATCCGGCAGGGGGCGGCGAGCAGTTCTTC.